The rows below give T cell receptor beta chains drawn from one sample of a study of blood T cell repertoires in COVID-19. The method was immunoSEQ multiplex PCR; TCRdb's version includes in-frame clones alone and lacks a portion of them. Counted here are roughly 100,000 clones, around nine tenths occurring once; the ten biggest clones make up 3.9%. Sequencing was performed on peripheral blood. These TCRs come from a woman between 50 and 59 years old in a cohort sampled during active COVID-19. CDR3s include the opening cysteine and the closing phenylalanine or tryptophan. The D gene is left open where the match is weak. Rows may omit the clone size; those that give it use once, few, many or a size class.

TRBJ2-3,TRBV19,TRBD1,17,.,CASSKTGTGISTDTQYF,TGTGCCAGTAGTAAAACCGGGACAGGGATAAGCACAGATACGCAGTATTTT
TRBJ2-1,TRBV4-1,.,13,.,CASSQQMDNEQFF,TGCGCCAGCAGCCAACAGATGGACAATGAGCAGTTCTTC
TRBJ2-7,TRBV7-9,.,15,.,CASSLGQGVTYEQYF,TGTGCCAGCAGCTTAGGGCAGGGTGTAACCTACGAGCAGTACTTC
TRBJ2-3,TRBV19,.,15,.,CASSIAGIRADTQYF,TGTGCCAGTAGTATAGCGGGGATACGGGCAGATACGCAGTATTTT
TRBJ1-4,TRBV18,.,15,once,CASSLPGGPNEKLFF,TGTGCCAGCTCACTACCGGGAGGGCCTAATGAAAAACTGTTTTTT
TRBJ2-1,TRBV5-1,TRBD2,16,.,CASSFLAGEFINEQFF,TGCGCCAGCAGCTTTTTAGCGGGGGAGTTCATTAATGAGCAGTTCTTC
TRBJ1-4,TRBV5-4,.,14,.,CASSLQGFGEKLFF,TGTGCCAGCAGTTTACAGGGTTTCGGTGAAAAACTGTTTTTT
TRBJ2-1,TRBV19,TRBD2,15,.,CASSTPSGAFNEQFF,TGTGCCAGTAGTACGCCTAGCGGGGCTTTCAATGAGCAGTTCTTC
TRBJ1-2,TRBV5-5,TRBD1,15,.,CASSPGQGGLSGYTF,TGTGCCAGCAGCCCGGGACAGGGTGGCCTCAGTGGCTACACCTTC
TRBJ2-7,TRBV28,.,15,.,CASSFFSGSGSEQYF,TGTGCCAGCAGTTTTTTTTCCGGGAGCGGCTCCGAGCAGTACTTC
TRBJ2-1,TRBV5-4,.,14,.,CASSTDGSYNEQFF,TGTGCCAGCAGCACAGATGGCAGTTACAATGAGCAGTTCTTC
TRBJ1-1,TRBV7-8,TRBD1,16,.,CASSPGTGVRTTEAFF,TGTGCCAGCAGCCCCGGGACAGGGGTTCGGACGACTGAAGCTTTCTTT
TRBJ2-2,TRBV7-9,TRBD2,17,.,CASSYRRTSGRTGELFF,TGTGCCAGCAGCTACCGGAGGACTAGCGGGAGAACTGGGGAGCTGTTTTTT
TRBJ2-1,TRBV5-1,.,15,.,CASSWETSGRHEQFF,TGCGCCAGCAGCTGGGAGACATCTGGCCGACATGAGCAGTTCTTC
TRBJ2-5,TRBV6-4,TRBD1,14,.,CASSGQGISETQYF,TGTGCCAGCAGTGGACAGGGGATATCGGAGACCCAGTACTTC
TRBJ1-4,TRBV5-6,.,16,.,CATRPSSAATNEKLFF,TGTGCCACCAGACCTAGCTCCGCCGCAACTAATGAAAAACTGTTTTTT
TRBJ2-5,TRBV5-1,.,15,.,CASSSASGTEETQYF,TGCGCCAGCAGCTCAGCTTCCGGGACTGAAGAGACCCAGTACTTC
TRBJ2-2,TRBV5-4,.,15,.,CASTTGAANTGELFF,TGTGCCAGCACAACAGGTGCTGCGAACACCGGGGAGCTGTTTTTT